Sequencing of this T cell receptor (beta chain) was carried out in a study of CD8 T cells in Susac syndrome. After extraction with the RNeasy kit, about 0.45 to 1 ug of the RNA was reverse transcribed using random hexamers. Across 54 Vbeta and 13 Jbeta, TCR beta CDR3 was amplified with immunoSEQ multiplex PCR. TCRdb re-analysed the immunoSEQ multiplex PCR reads in MiXCR, keeping a single row per CDR3 protein. The table lists fewer than 350,000 distinct CDR3 sequences, 85% of them singletons. Germline assignment: CDR1 MRHNA and CDR2 SNTAGT. This CDR3 is built from 13 residues. The ends were cut back, 7 bases at V and 3 bases at J, with 13 bases in the middle. This clonotype was counted a single time.

This TCR came from a human donor with multiple sclerosis. Input material: CD8+ T cells from PBMCs. This chain links TRBV6-4 with TRBJ2-7; D might be TRBD1 (6 bases). Here the CDR3 DNA reads TGTGCCAGCACTAGACAGGACCTCTACGAGCAGTACTTC. This translates into CASTRQDLYEQYF.